Listed here is a single T cell receptor (beta chain). Approximately 10 milliliters was the volume of peripheral blood drawn from each donor. Samples each yielded at least 6 micrograms of total RNA. These data belong to a study of blood T cells in healthy people across ages. The CDR3 covers 14 residues. Germline CDR1 reads ENHRY; CDR2 reads SYGVKD. V was shortened by 4 bases and J by 3 bases, with 10 bases between the two germline ends. PCR was performed a second time for 7 to 11 cycles using a sample-barcoded 5' primer and a J-beta primer mix. TCRdb called the 5' RACE reads again in MiXCR, with one record for every CDR3 protein. The sample includes 650,000 or so distinct CDR3 sequences, more than 45% of them seen just once.

The sample consisted of blood. The sequence came from a woman of 80 years or more in good health. The chain couples TRBV10-3 to TRBJ2-4; tentative D call: TRBD2 (5 bases). CDR3 sequence: CAISVGSGKNIQYF. CDR3 bases: TGTGCCATCAGTGTGGGAAGCGGCAAAAACATTCAGTACTTC.